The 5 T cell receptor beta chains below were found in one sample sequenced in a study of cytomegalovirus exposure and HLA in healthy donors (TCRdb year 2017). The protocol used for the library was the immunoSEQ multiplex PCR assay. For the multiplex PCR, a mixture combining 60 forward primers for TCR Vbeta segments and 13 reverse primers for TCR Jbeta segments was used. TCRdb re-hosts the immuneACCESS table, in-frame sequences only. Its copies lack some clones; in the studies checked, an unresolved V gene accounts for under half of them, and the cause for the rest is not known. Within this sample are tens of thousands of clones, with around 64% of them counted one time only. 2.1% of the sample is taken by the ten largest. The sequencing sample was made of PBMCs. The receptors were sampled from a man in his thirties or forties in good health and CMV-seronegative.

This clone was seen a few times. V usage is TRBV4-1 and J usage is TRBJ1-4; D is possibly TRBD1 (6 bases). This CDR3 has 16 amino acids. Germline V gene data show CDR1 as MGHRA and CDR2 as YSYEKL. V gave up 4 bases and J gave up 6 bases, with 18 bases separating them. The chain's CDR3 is CASSRVFGGADEKLFF. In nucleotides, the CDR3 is TGCGCCAGCAGCCGAGTCTTCGGGGGGGCGGATGAAAAACTGTTTTTT.

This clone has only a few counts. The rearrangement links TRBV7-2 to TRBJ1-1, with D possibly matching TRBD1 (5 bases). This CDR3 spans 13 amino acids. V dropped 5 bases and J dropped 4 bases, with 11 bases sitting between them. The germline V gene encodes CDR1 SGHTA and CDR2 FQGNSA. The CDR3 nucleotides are TGTGCCAGCAGCCGTCGACAGTTCACTGAAGCTTTCTTT. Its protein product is CASSRRQFTEAFF.

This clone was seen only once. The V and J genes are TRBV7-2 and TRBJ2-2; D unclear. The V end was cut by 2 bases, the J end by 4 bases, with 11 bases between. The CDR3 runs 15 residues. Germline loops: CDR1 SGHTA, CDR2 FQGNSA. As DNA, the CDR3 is TGTGCCAGCAGCTTAAAAGCGTTGGGCACCGGGGAGCTGTTTTTT. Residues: CASSLKALGTGELFF.

CDR3 coding DNA: TGTGCCAGCAGTTTATCTCAGGGGACAGATACGCAGTATTTT. Protein: CASSLSQGTDTQYF. V and J are TRBV28 and TRBJ2-3; a weak D match, TRBD1 (6 bases). The germline gives CDR1 MDHEN, CDR2 SYDVKM. The CDR3 has 14 residues. Trimming removed 1 base from V and 3 bases from J, with 8 bases in between.

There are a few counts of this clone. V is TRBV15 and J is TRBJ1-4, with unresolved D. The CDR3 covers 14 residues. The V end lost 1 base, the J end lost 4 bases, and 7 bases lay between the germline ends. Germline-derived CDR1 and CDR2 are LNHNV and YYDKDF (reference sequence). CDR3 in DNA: TGTGCCACCAGCAGAGCGCGAGATAATGAAAAACTGTTTTTT. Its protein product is CATSRARDNEKLFF.